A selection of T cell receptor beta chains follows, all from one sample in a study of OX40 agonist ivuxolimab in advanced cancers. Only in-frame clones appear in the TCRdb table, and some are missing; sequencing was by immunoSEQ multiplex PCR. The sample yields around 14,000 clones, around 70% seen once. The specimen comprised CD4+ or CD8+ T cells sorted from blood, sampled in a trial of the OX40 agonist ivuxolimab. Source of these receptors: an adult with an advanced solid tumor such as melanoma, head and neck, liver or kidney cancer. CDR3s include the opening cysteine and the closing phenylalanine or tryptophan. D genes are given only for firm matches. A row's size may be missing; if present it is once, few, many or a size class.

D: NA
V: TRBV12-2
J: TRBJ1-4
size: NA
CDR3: CASRQQGASEKLFF
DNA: TGTGCAAGTCGTCAACAGGGGGCAAGCGAAAAACTGTTTTTT

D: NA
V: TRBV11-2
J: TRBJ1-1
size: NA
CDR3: CASSFGQNEAFF
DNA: TGTGCCAGCAGCTTTGGCCAAAATGAAGCTTTCTTT

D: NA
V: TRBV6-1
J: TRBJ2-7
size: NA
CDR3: CASSEGGAYEQYF
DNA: TGTGCCAGCAGTGAAGGTGGAGCCTACGAGCAGTACTTC

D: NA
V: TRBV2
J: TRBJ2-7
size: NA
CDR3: CASKSVDSSSYEQYF
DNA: TGTGCCAGCAAGTCCGTGGACAGCAGCTCCTACGAGCAGTACTTC

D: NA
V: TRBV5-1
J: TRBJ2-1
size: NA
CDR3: CASSLEGWEQFF
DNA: TGCGCCAGCAGCTTGGAAGGTTGGGAGCAGTTCTTC

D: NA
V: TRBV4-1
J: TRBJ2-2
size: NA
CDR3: CASSQDNGGNTGELFF
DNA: TGCGCCAGCAGCCAAGATAACGGGGGGAACACCGGGGAGCTGTTTTTT

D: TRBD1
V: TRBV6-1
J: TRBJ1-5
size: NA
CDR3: CASSDPQGAFQPQHF
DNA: TGTGCCAGCAGTGACCCTCAGGGGGCCTTTCAGCCCCAGCATTTT

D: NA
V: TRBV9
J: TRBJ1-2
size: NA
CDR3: CASSPSDGYTF
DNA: TGTGCCAGCAGCCCCTCCGATGGCTACACCTTC

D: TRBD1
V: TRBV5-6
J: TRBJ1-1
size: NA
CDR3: CASSLVGTGTEAFF
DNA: TGTGCCAGCAGCTTGGTGGGGACAGGGACTGAAGCTTTCTTT

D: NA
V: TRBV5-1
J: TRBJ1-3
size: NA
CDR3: CASGDDGSGNTIYF
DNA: TGCGCCAGCGGTGATGACGGTTCTGGAAACACCATATATTTT

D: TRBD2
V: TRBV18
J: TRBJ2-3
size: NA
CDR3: CASSPGGGGDTQYF
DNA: TGTGCCAGCTCACCAGGCGGGGGAGGAGATACGCAGTATTTT

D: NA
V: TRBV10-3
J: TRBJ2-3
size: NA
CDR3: CAISDRDSYTDTQYF
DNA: TGTGCCATCAGTGATAGGGACTCCTACACAGATACGCAGTATTTT

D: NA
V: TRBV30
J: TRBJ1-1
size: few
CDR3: CAWSVLIGGEAFF
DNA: TGTGCCTGGAGTGTCCTGATTGGCGGTGAAGCTTTCTTT

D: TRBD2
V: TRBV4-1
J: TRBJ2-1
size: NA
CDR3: CASSRTLASYNEQFF
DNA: TGCGCCAGCAGCCGGACACTAGCGTCCTACAATGAGCAGTTCTTC

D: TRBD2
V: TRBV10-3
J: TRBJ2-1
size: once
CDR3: CAISGASGYNEQFF
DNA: TGTGCCATCAGTGGAGCTAGCGGTTACAATGAGCAGTTCTTC

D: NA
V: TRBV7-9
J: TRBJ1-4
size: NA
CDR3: CASSFPDADNEKLFF
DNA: TGTGCCAGCAGCTTCCCGGACGCCGATAATGAAAAACTGTTTTTT

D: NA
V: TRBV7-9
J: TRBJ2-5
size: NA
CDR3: CASSFNFKETQYF
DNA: TGTGCCAGCAGCTTTAACTTTAAAGAGACCCAGTACTTC

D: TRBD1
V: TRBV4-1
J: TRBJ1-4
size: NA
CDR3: CASSDTGVHEKLFF
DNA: TGCGCCAGCAGTGATACAGGGGTTCATGAAAAACTGTTTTTT

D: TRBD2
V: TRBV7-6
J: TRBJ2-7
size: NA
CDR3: CASSPTSGTAYEQYF
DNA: TGTGCCAGCAGCCCTACTAGCGGGACAGCCTACGAGCAGTACTTC

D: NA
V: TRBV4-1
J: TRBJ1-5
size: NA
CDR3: CASSQESSGDQQPQHF
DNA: TGCGCCAGCAGCCAAGAATCCTCGGGGGATCAACAGCCCCAGCATTTT

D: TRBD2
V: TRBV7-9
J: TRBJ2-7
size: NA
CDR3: CASSFSGSDLGEQYF
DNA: TGTGCCAGCAGCTTTAGCGGGAGCGACCTAGGCGAGCAGTACTTC

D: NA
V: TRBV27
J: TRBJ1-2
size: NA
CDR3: CASSLTAGYGYTF
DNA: TGTGCCAGCAGTTTGACGGCCGGCTATGGCTACACCTTC

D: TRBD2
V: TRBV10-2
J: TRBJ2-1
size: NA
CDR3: CASSGGTSLNEQFF
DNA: TGCGCCAGCAGTGGGGGGACTAGCCTGAATGAGCAGTTCTTC

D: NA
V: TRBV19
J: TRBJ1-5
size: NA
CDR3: CASSIDLGGRQPQHF
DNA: TGTGCCAGTAGTATAGATTTGGGGGGACGGCAGCCCCAGCATTTT

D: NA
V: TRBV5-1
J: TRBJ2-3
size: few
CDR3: CASTPLKFTDTQYF
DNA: TGCGCCAGCACCCCTTTAAAATTCACAGATACGCAGTATTTT

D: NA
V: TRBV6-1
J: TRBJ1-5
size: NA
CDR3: CASSEWAISNQPQHF
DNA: TGTGCCAGCAGTGAATGGGCCATTAGCAATCAGCCCCAGCATTTT

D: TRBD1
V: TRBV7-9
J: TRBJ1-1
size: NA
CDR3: CASRDQGGNTEAFF
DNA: TGTGCCAGCAGGGACCAGGGGGGGAACACTGAAGCTTTCTTT

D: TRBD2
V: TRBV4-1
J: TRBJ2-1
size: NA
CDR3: CASSQEVLAGGRSEQFF
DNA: TGCGCCAGCAGCCAAGAGGTGCTAGCGGGAGGGAGGAGTGAGCAGTTCTTC

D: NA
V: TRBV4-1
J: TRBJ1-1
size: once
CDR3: CASSQGTQGTEAFF
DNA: TGCGCCAGCAGCCAGGGGACCCAGGGGACTGAAGCTTTCTTT

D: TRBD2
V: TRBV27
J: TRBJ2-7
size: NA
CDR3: CASSPRTSGTTISYEQYF
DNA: TGTGCCAGCAGTCCCCGGACTAGCGGGACCACTATCTCCTACGAGCAGTACTTC

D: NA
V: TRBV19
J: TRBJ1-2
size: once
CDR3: CASTQALFYGYTF
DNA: TGTGCCAGTACCCAGGCGCTCTTCTATGGCTACACCTTC

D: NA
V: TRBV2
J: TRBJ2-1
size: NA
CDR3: CASSDPSAHDNEQFF
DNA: TGTGCCAGCAGCGACCCTAGTGCGCATGACAATGAGCAGTTCTTC

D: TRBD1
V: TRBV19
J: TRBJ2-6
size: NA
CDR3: CASSVGQGLAGANVLTF
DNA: TGTGCCAGTAGTGTCGGACAGGGCTTGGCTGGGGCCAACGTCCTGACTTTC

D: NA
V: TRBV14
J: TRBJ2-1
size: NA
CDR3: CASSPGSSYNEQFF
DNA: TGTGCCAGCAGCCCGGGGAGCTCCTACAATGAGCAGTTCTTC

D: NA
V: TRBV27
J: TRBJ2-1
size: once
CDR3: CASSLWVGNEQFF
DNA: TGTGCCAGCAGTTTATGGGTCGGGAATGAGCAGTTCTTC

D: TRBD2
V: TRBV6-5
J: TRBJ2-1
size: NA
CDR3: CAAAFGRADNEQFF
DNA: TGTGCTGCGGCGTTCGGGAGGGCCGACAATGAGCAGTTCTTC

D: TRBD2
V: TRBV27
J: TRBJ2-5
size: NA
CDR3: CASSFAGVVETQYF
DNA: TGTGCCAGCAGTTTTGCGGGAGTCGTAGAGACCCAGTACTTC

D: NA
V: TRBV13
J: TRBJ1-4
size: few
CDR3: CASSYQNEKLFF
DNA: TGTGCCAGCAGCTACCAAAATGAAAAACTGTTTTTT

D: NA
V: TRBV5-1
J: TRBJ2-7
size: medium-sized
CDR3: CASSLAGLEQYF
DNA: TGCGCCAGCAGCTTGGCCGGGCTGGAGCAGTACTTC

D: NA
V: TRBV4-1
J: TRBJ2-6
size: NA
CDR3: CASRGAGANVLTF
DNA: TGCGCCAGCAGGGGCGCTGGGGCCAACGTCCTGACTTTC

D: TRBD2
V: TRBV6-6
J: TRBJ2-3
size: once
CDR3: CASSFMASGSTDTQYF
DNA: TGTGCCAGCAGTTTCATGGCTAGCGGGAGCACAGATACGCAGTATTTT

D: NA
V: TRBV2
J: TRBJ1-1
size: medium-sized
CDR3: CASSEPGNTEAFF
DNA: TGTGCCAGCAGTGAGCCCGGGAACACTGAAGCTTTCTTT